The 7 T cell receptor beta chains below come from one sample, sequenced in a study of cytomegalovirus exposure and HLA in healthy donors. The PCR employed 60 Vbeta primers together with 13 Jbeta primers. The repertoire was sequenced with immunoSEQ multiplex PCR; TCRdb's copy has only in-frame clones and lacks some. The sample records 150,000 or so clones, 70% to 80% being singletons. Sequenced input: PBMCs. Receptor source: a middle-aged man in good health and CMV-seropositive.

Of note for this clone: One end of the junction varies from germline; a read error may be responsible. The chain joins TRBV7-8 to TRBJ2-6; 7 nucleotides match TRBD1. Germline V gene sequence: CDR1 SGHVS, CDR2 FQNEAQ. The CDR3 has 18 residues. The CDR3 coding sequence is TGTGCCAGCAGACCTATAGGGGGCCACGCCCTCGGGGCCAACGGCCTGACTTTC. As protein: CASRPIGGHALGANGLTF. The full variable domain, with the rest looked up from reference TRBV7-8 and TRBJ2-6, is GAGVSQSPRYKVAKRGQDVALRCDPISGHVSLFWYQQALGQGPEFLTYFQNEAQLDKSGLPSDRFFAERPEGSVSTLKIQRTQQEDSAVYLCASRPIGGHALGANGLTFGAGSRLTVL.

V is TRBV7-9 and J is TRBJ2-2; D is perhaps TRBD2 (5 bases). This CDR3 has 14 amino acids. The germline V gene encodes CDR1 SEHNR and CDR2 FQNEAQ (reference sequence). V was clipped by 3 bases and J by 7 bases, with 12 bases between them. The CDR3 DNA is TGTGCCAGCAGCTTCCCTAGCTTGGGCGGGGAGCTGTTTTTT. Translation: CASSFPSLGGELFF.

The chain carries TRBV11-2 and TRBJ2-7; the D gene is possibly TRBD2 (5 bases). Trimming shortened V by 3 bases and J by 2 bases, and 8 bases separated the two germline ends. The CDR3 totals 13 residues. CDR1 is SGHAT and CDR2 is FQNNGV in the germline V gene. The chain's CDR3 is CASSFGVAYEQYF. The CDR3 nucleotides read TGTGCCAGCAGCTTCGGGGTGGCCTACGAGCAGTACTTC.

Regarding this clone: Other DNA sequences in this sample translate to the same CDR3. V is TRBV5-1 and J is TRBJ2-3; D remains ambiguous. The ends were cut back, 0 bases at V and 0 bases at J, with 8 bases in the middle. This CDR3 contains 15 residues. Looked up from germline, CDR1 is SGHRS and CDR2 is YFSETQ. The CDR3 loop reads CASSLERRSTDTQYF. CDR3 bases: TGCGCCAGCAGCTTGGAACGTCGGAGCACAGATACGCAGTATTTT.

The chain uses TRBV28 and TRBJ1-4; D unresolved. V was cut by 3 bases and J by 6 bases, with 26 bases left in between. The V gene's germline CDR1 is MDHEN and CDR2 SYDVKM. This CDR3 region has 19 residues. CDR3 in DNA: TGTGCCAGCAGTTTCTGGACCCCCCGGAGTGAGGAGCGGTATGAAAAACTGTTTTTT. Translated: CASSFWTPRSEERYEKLFF.

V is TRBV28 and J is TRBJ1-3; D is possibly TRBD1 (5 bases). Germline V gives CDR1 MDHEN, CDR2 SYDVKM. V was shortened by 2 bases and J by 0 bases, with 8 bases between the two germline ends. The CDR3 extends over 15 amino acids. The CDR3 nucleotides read TGTGCCAGCAGTTTACACAGGAACTCTGGAAACACCATATATTTT. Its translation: CASSLHRNSGNTIYF.

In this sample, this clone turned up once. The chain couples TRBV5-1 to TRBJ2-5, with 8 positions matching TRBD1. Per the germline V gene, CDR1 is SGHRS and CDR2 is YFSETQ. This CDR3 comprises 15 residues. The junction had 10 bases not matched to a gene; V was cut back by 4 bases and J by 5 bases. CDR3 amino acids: CASSQTGVWQETQYF. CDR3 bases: TGCGCCAGCAGCCAGACAGGGGTTTGGCAGGAGACCCAGTACTTC.